One sample yielded the 25 T cell receptor beta chains listed below, sequenced in a study of CD8+ T cells in alopecia areata. cDNA prepared by RNA extraction and subsequent reverse transcription served as the template for sequencing. Produced via immunoSEQ multiplex PCR; TCRdb's table is partial and in-frame only. This repertoire shows about 100,000 clones, under 60% found once; its top ten account for 20% to 30%. Sequencing used NKG2D-low CD8+ T cells sorted from blood. These TCRs come from a human donor with alopecia areata.

The V call is TRBV10-2, the J call TRBJ2-5; the D call may be TRBD1 or TRBD2 (5 bases each). Trimming cost V 10 bases and J 3 bases, with 12 bases left between them. This CDR3 has 12 amino acids. Germline V lookup: CDR1 WSHSY, CDR2 SAAADI. The CDR3 here is CAIGTEKETQYF. CDR3 bases: TGCGCCATCGGGACCGAAAAAGAGACCCAGTACTTC.

CDR3 protein: CASSGQRVAAIYEQYF. In DNA form, the CDR3 reads TGTGCCAGCAGCGGTCAACGGGTGGCGGCCATCTACGAGCAGTACTTC. The genes are TRBV13 and TRBJ2-7; no clear D. This CDR3 is 16 amino acids long. Trimming pared 5 bases from V and 3 bases from J, leaving 20 bases between. Germline loops: CDR1 PRHDT, CDR2 FYEKMQ (reference sequence).

The rearrangement joins TRBV9 to TRBJ2-7; tentative D call: TRBD1 (6 bases). Between the trimmed V and J ends, which lost 3 bases and 5 bases, there was a span of 15 bases. Looked up from germline, CDR1 is SGDLS and CDR2 is YYNGEE. CDR3 length: 14 amino acids. The CDR3 region has the DNA TGTGCCAGCAGCGATGATAACAGGGTCCACGAGCAGTACTTC. Protein sequence: CASSDDNRVHEQYF.

The rearrangement joins TRBV28 to TRBJ2-7; 7 bases match TRBD1. This CDR3 has 15 amino acids. The V gene end was trimmed by 6 bases and the J gene end by 3 bases; junction bases not matched to a gene: 11. Germline-derived CDR1 and CDR2 are MDHEN and SYDVKM. Written as DNA, the CDR3 is TGTGCCAGCAGCCTGGGACAGTCCTTGGGCTACGAGCAGTACTTC. Residues: CASSLGQSLGYEQYF.

This clone was detected a few times. The CDR3 nucleotides read TGTGCCAGCAGTGAAAAAATGGTGGCTCTGGAGACCCAGTACTTC. It yields the protein CASSEKMVALETQYF. The genes are TRBV6-1 and TRBJ2-5, with unresolved D. The V end was cut by 2 bases, the J end by 5 bases, with 15 bases between. Germline V gives CDR1 MNHNS, CDR2 SASEGT. There are 15 residues in the CDR3.

The rearrangement links TRBV6-5 to TRBJ2-7; D may be TRBD2 (5 bases). Germline values: CDR1 MNHEY, CDR2 SVGAGI. V was trimmed by 3 bases and J by 7 bases, leaving 13 bases between them. The CDR3 covers 13 residues. CDR3 sequence reads: CASSYSDSGEQYF. CDR3 bases: TGTGCCAGCAGTTATAGTGACTCGGGAGAGCAGTACTTC.

About this clone: Other nucleotide sequences in the sample specify the same CDR3. The V and J genes are TRBV27 and TRBJ1-1; 7 bases align to TRBD1. The length of the CDR3 is 13 residues. Germline trimming cut 2 bases from V and 5 bases from J; bases unmatched to any gene: 2. The germline CDR1 and CDR2 sequences are MNHEY and SMNVEV (reference sequence). The CDR3 reads CASSLDRATEAFF. The DNA for the CDR3 is TGTGCCAGCAGTTTAGACAGGGCAACTGAAGCTTTCTTT.

This chain's CDR3 is CASSLIAGGPHEQYF. CDR3 nucleotides: TGTGCCAGCAGCCTAATAGCGGGAGGGCCCCACGAGCAGTACTTC. The chain links TRBV28 to TRBJ2-7, with 11 bases lining up with TRBD2. V shed 6 bases and J 5 bases; nucleotides not matched to a gene: 9. Germline assignment: CDR1 MDHEN and CDR2 SYDVKM. The CDR3 has 15 residues.

This clone came up once. The chain recombines TRBV2 with TRBJ1-4; D might be TRBD1 (5 bases). The germline V gene has CDR1 SNHLY and CDR2 FYNNEI. CDR3 length: 14 amino acids. Trimming took 5 bases from V and 8 from J, leaving 15 bases between them. CDR3 sequence reads: CASSTGRGVEKLFF. For the CDR3, the DNA is TGTGCCAGCAGTACCGGACGAGGGGTGGAAAAACTGTTTTTT.

The rearrangement links TRBV27 to TRBJ2-1; 10 bases line up with TRBD2. Germline loops: CDR1 MNHEY, CDR2 SMNVEV (reference sequence). The length of the CDR3 is 16 residues. With V trimmed by 7 bases and J by 3 bases, 9 bases remained unmatched. CDR3 sequence (DNA): TGTGCCAGCAAACCTAGCGGGAGCCAGGGCTACAATGAGCAGTTCTTC. It is translated as CASKPSGSQGYNEQFF.

This clone was seen a handful of times. The chain couples TRBV29-1 to TRBJ2-7, with D hard to call. V gave up 5 bases and J gave up 7 bases, with 12 bases separating them. This CDR3 spans 11 amino acids. Germline lookup yields CDR1 SQVTM and CDR2 ANQGSEA. The CDR3 sequence: CSVMGNWEQYF. In DNA form, the CDR3 reads TGCAGCGTTATGGGCAATTGGGAGCAGTACTTC.

V is TRBV5-1 and J is TRBJ2-7; tentative D call: TRBD2 (5 bases). Germline CDR1 reads SGHRS; CDR2 reads YFSETQ. The germline V and J ends were trimmed by 3 bases and 3 bases, with 16 bases remaining between them. CDR3 length: 15 residues. The CDR3 here is CASSSESYGNYEQYF. In DNA, the CDR3 is TGCGCCAGCAGCTCCGAATCGTACGGGAACTACGAGCAGTACTTC.

V is TRBV7-8 and J is TRBJ2-3, with D unresolved. The CDR3 is made up of 16 amino acids. Germline-derived CDR1 and CDR2 are SGHVS and FQNEAQ. Deletions cut 2 bases from V and 0 bases from J, with 12 bases between. The CDR3 DNA reads as TGTGCCAGCAGCTTAACGGGTCCCGATAGCACAGATACGCAGTATTTT. Its protein is CASSLTGPDSTDTQYF.

This clone was seen a handful of times. The chain is built from TRBV27 and TRBJ2-5, with 7 positions matching TRBD1. V trimming: 6 bases; J trimming: 1 base; junction bases outside the gene matches: 8. This CDR3 has 15 residues. Per the germline V gene, CDR1 is MNHEY and CDR2 is SMNVEV (reference sequence). CDR3 sequence: CASRTRDSLQETQYF. As DNA, the CDR3 is TGTGCCAGCAGAACCCGGGACAGTCTCCAAGAGACCCAGTACTTC.

This chain connects TRBV28 to TRBJ2-6; D gene ambiguous. Per the germline V gene, CDR1 is MDHEN and CDR2 is SYDVKM. This CDR3 spans 13 amino acids. Trimming took off 8 bases at V and 0 bases at J, with 5 bases between the two ends. The CDR3 coding sequence is TGTGCCAGCCGTTACTCTGGGGCCAACGTCCTGACTTTC. This gives the protein CASRYSGANVLTF.

The chain is built from TRBV7-2 and TRBJ1-2; D gene ambiguous. This CDR3 region has 12 residues. Germline assignment: CDR1 SGHTA and CDR2 FQGNSA. V gave up 1 base and J gave up 4 bases, with 4 bases separating them. For the CDR3, the DNA is TGTGCCAGCAGCTTAGACCCCTATGGCTACACCTTC. Translating it yields CASSLDPYGYTF.

CDR3 protein: CASSLKGGEFSTDTQYF. CDR3 nucleotides: TGTGCCAGCAGCTTAAAGGGCGGGGAGTTTAGCACAGATACGCAGTATTTT. The chain couples TRBV7-3 to TRBJ2-3; the D gene is possibly TRBD2 (6 bases). V lost 1 base, J lost 0 bases, and 14 bases lay in between. Germline V gives CDR1 SGHTA, CDR2 FQGTGA. The CDR3 length is 17 residues.

This clone was observed a handful of times. This chain joins TRBV5-1 and TRBJ2-1; 7 nucleotides match TRBD2. CDR3 size: 17 residues. CDR1 and CDR2 (germline): SGHRS, YFSETQ. The V and J ends lost 0 bases and 5 bases, in that order; junction bases with no gene match: 11. The CDR3 DNA follows: TGCGCCAGCAGCTTGGAAGGTTCGGGGACTAACAACAATGAGCAGTTCTTC. Translating it yields CASSLEGSGTNNNEQFF.

The chain couples TRBV27 to TRBJ2-6; the D is unclear. This CDR3 region has 14 residues. CDR1 is MNHEY, CDR2 SMNVEV, per germline (reference sequence). V was clipped by 5 bases and J by 1 base, with 6 bases between them. The CDR3: CASSRKSGANVLTF. The CDR3 DNA is TGTGCCAGCAGTCGTAAGTCTGGGGCCAACGTCCTGACTTTC.

This rearrangement joins TRBV9 to TRBJ2-1; D gene ambiguous. There are 14 residues in the CDR3. Germline V gives CDR1 SGDLS, CDR2 YYNGEE. V was clipped by 0 bases and J by 4 bases, with 8 bases between them. CDR3 DNA: TGTGCCAGCAGCGTAGATTCGCCTTACAATGAGCAGTTCTTC. Translation gives CASSVDSPYNEQFF.

The V call is TRBV30, the J call TRBJ2-2, with TRBD2 identical over 8 bases. This CDR3 spans 13 amino acids. J gave up 6 bases and V 8 bases, and 8 bases lay outside the gene matches. CDR1 and CDR2 (germline): GTSNPN, SVGIG (reference sequence). CDR3 region: CAQAGGVAGELFF. The DNA of the CDR3 is TGTGCCCAGGCGGGAGGAGTAGCCGGGGAGCTGTTTTTT.

The CDR3 here is CASSTGKYGYTF. CDR3 coding DNA: TGTGCCAGCAGCACAGGGAAATATGGCTACACCTTC. The rearrangement joins TRBV13 to TRBJ1-2, with a weak D call TRBD1 (6 bases). The CDR3 is made up of 12 amino acids. Trimming stripped 5 bases from V and 5 bases from J, with 9 bases between. CDR1 and CDR2 from the germline V gene are PRHDT and FYEKMQ (reference sequence).

V usage is TRBV27 and J usage is TRBJ2-7; no clear D. Germline CDR1 is MNHEY and CDR2 is SMNVEV (reference sequence). V lost 5 bases to trimming and J lost 1 base, with 9 bases between them. The CDR3 is 13 residues long. CDR3: CASSPLPSYEQYF. The CDR3 nucleotides read TGTGCCAGCAGTCCCCTCCCTTCCTACGAGCAGTACTTC.

This chain links TRBV7-8 with TRBJ2-7, with D possibly being TRBD2 (6 bases). Between the trimmed V and J ends, which lost 4 bases and 2 bases, there was a span of 12 bases. Germline assignment: CDR1 SGHVS and CDR2 FQNEAQ. The CDR3 covers 14 residues. CDR3 residues: CASSSLAVPYEQYF. In DNA, the CDR3 is TGTGCCAGCAGCTCTTTAGCGGTTCCCTACGAGCAGTACTTC.

This CDR3 reads CASTLGGASTDTQYF. The CDR3 coding sequence is TGTGCCAGCACTCTCGGCGGAGCTAGCACAGATACGCAGTATTTT. The V call is TRBV2, the J call TRBJ2-3; the D is unclear. V gave up 7 bases and J gave up 0 bases, with 14 bases separating them. CDR3 size: 15 residues. Germline CDR1 is SNHLY and CDR2 is FYNNEI. The full variable domain, completed using reference TRBV2 and TRBJ2-3, is EPEVTQTPSHQVTQMGQEVILRCVPISNHLYFYWYRQILGQKVEFLVSFYNNEISEKSEIFDDQFSVERPDGSNFTLKIRSTKLEDSAMYFCASTLGGASTDTQYFGPGTRLTVL.